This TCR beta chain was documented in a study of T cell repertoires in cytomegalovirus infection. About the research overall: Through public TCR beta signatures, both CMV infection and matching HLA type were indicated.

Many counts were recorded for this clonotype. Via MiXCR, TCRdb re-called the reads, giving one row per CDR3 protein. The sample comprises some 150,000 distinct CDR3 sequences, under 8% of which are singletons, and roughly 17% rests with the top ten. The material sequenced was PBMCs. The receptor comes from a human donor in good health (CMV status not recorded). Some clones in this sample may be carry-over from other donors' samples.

The CDR3 region is CASSSGQGRGGNTIYF. The CDR3 coding sequence is TGTGCCAGCAGCTCGGGACAGGGGAGAGGTGGAAACACCATATATTTT. The chain recombines TRBV7-2 with TRBJ1-3; 10 positions match TRBD1. Per the germline V gene, CDR1 is SGHTA and CDR2 is FQGNSA. Unmatched junction bases numbered 6, after V lost 4 bases and J lost 3 bases. This CDR3 is 16 amino acids long.